What follows are 24 T cell receptor beta chains derived from one specimen sequenced in a study of blood T cell repertoires in COVID-19. The data were produced by immunoSEQ multiplex PCR, yet TCRdb's version contains in-frame clones alone and is incomplete. Here the sample spans fewer than 200,000 clones, about three quarters being singletons. Input material: peripheral blood. The receptors here all came from a woman in her seventies with acute or convalescent COVID-19.

The CDR3 sequence: CASSTLNRAPNEKLFF. CDR3 coding DNA: TGTGCCAGTAGTACCTTGAACAGGGCCCCAAATGAAAAACTGTTTTTT. This chain joins TRBV19 and TRBJ1-4; a possible D gene is TRBD1 (6 bases). The CDR3 consists of 16 residues. CDR1 and CDR2 (germline): LNHDA, SQIVND (reference sequence). V lost 4 bases, J lost 5 bases, and 17 bases lay in between.

CDR3 sequence reads: CASSEAVAGFNNEQFF. CDR3 bases: TGTGCCAGCAGTGAAGCGGTAGCGGGATTTAACAATGAGCAGTTCTTC. V and J are TRBV6-1 and TRBJ2-1; TRBD2 agrees at 8 bases. Trimming removed 0 bases from V and 5 bases from J; junction bases left unmatched: 6. Germline values: CDR1 MNHNS, CDR2 SASEGT. The CDR3 runs to 16 residues.

V usage is TRBV9 and J usage is TRBJ2-5, with TRBD2 matching 15 bases. Trimming at V came to 2 bases and at J to 2 bases, leaving 1 base not matched to a gene. Germline loops: CDR1 SGDLS, CDR2 YYNGEE. The CDR3 length is 16 residues. DNA for the CDR3: TGTGCCAGCAGCGTCGGACTAGCGGGAGGGCAAGAGACCCAGTACTTC. Amino acid sequence: CASSVGLAGGQETQYF.

The rearrangement links TRBV4-1 to TRBJ2-3; 11 bases are a match to TRBD1. The germline V gene encodes CDR1 MGHRA and CDR2 YSYEKL. The V gene end was trimmed by 0 bases and the J gene end by 4 bases; junction bases not matched to a gene: 6. This CDR3 is built from 17 residues. CDR3 nucleotides: TGCGCCAGCAGCCAAGATTTCGGACAGGGGGCCCCAGATACGCAGTATTTT. Protein: CASSQDFGQGAPDTQYF.

The V call is TRBV19, the J call TRBJ2-5; the match to TRBD1 covers 7 bases. CDR1 is LNHDA and CDR2 is SQIVND in the germline V gene (reference sequence). After removal of 6 bases from V and 6 bases from J, the junction contained 7 bases not matched to a gene. The CDR3 extends over 13 amino acids. The CDR3, as DNA: TGTGCCAGTAGCGACAGGGAAGGGAAGACCCAGTACTTC. Amino acid sequence: CASSDREGKTQYF.

The chain has TRBV4-2 and TRBJ1-1; 11 bases align to TRBD1. Germline V gives CDR1 LGHNA, CDR2 YNFKEQ. The CDR3 spans 17 residues. V was pared by 4 bases and J by 4 bases, with 11 bases of the junction left unmatched. The CDR3 DNA sequence: TGTGCCAGCAGCCCGGACAGGGGGCCTGGTCGGGGCACTGAAGCTTTCTTT. Protein: CASSPDRGPGRGTEAFF.

The chain recombines TRBV3-1 (or the pseudogene TRBV3-2) with TRBJ2-1, with 14 bases that match TRBD2. This CDR3 is built from 19 residues. Germline V gene data show CDR1 as LGHDT and CDR2 as YNNKEL (reference sequence). J was trimmed by 0 bases and V by 4 bases; bases with no gene match: 8. The CDR3: CASSPGTSGSSGSYNEQFF. DNA of the CDR3: TGTGCCAGCAGCCCCGGGACTAGCGGGAGTTCTGGCTCCTACAATGAGCAGTTCTTC.

This sequence joins TRBV5-1 and TRBJ1-1; D unresolved. Trimming shortened V by 4 bases and J by 2 bases, and 21 bases separated the two germline ends. Germline assignment: CDR1 SGHRS and CDR2 YFSETQ. CDR3 length: 17 amino acids. The DNA for the CDR3 is TGCGCCAGCAGCCCCCTCCGGGCGGGATTGTATAACACTGAAGCTTTCTTT. Protein product: CASSPLRAGLYNTEAFF.

This sequence joins TRBV3-1 (or the pseudogene TRBV3-2) and TRBJ2-7; 9 bases are a match to TRBD1. The CDR3 loop spans 14 amino acids. Trimming removed 4 bases from V and 2 bases from J; junction bases left unmatched: 3. Germline loops: CDR1 LGHDT, CDR2 YNNKEL (reference sequence). The CDR3, as DNA: TGTGCCAGCAGCCCTGACAGGGGGACCTACGAGCAGTACTTC. This sequence encodes CASSPDRGTYEQYF.

Only a few counts were recorded for this clone. The gene calls are TRBV5-3 and TRBJ2-7, with D tentatively TRBD1 (6 bases). TRBV5-3 is flagged as an ORF with uncertain function. The CDR3 length is 14 residues. Between the trimmed V and J ends, which lost 8 bases and 2 bases, there was a span of 17 bases. CDR3 region: CARQPQGFTYEQYF. The CDR3 nucleotides read TGTGCCAGGCAACCCCAGGGGTTTACCTACGAGCAGTACTTC.

This chain uses TRBV5-1 with TRBJ1-1; D not certain. CDR3 length: 14 amino acids. Between the trimmed V and J ends, which lost 7 bases and 0 bases, there was a span of 13 bases. Germline CDR1 and CDR2: SGHRS and YFSETQ. The CDR3 here is CASRLNNLNTEAFF. DNA of the CDR3: TGCGCCAGCCGGTTGAATAACCTGAACACTGAAGCTTTCTTT.

The chain recombines TRBV7-8 with TRBJ1-5; perhaps TRBD1 as D (6 bases). This CDR3 is 17 amino acids long. Trimming left V 4 bases short and J 1 base short, with 17 bases between. Germline CDR1 and CDR2: SGHVS and FQNEAQ. In nucleotides, the CDR3 is TGTGCCAGCAGCTCAGCCGGGGTCCAGGGGAGCAATCAGCCCCAGCATTTT. Protein: CASSSAGVQGSNQPQHF.

The sample holds a few counts of this clone. This chain connects TRBV24-1 to TRBJ2-1; TRBD2 matches 10 bases. The trim removed 4 bases at V and 4 bases at J, leaving 6 bases unmatched. There are 16 residues in the CDR3. Looked up from germline, CDR1 is KGHDR and CDR2 is SFDVKD. The CDR3: CATSDLGTSVYNEQFF. CDR3 nucleotides: TGTGCCACCAGTGACCTCGGGACTAGCGTATACAATGAGCAGTTCTTC.

A note on this clone: This same CDR3 is encoded by further DNA sequences in the sample. The chain uses TRBV19 and TRBJ2-5, with TRBD2 matching over 9 bases. CDR3 length: 15 amino acids. The germline CDR1 and CDR2 sequences are LNHDA and SQIVND (reference sequence). V shed 1 base and J 1 base; nucleotides not matched to a gene: 1. Here the CDR3 reads CASSIGLAAQETQYF. Written as DNA, the CDR3 is TGTGCCAGTAGTATAGGACTAGCGGCCCAAGAGACCCAGTACTTC.

The genes are TRBV30 and TRBJ2-1; TRBD2 aligns across 11 bases. The CDR3 runs to 13 residues. V lost 5 bases to trimming and J lost 8 bases; unmatched junction nucleotides: 5. Germline V CDR1 and CDR2: GTSNPN, SVGIG (reference sequence). The CDR3 region has the DNA TGTGCCTGGGCTAGCGGGAGGAGTGATGAGCAGTTCTTC. It specifies CAWASGRSDEQFF.

The rearrangement joins TRBV27 to TRBJ2-2, with a tentative D call TRBD1 (6 bases). Trimming shortened V by 6 bases and J by 6 bases, and 11 bases separated the two germline ends. The CDR3 has 13 amino acids. CDR1 is MNHEY and CDR2 is SMNVEV in the germline V gene (reference sequence). Here the CDR3 reads CASSPGVPGELFF. In DNA form, the CDR3 reads TGTGCCAGCAGCCCAGGGGTCCCCGGGGAGCTGTTTTTT.

This chain connects TRBV13 to TRBJ1-5; D uncertain. Per germline, CDR1 PRHDT and CDR2 FYEKMQ (reference sequence). Deletions cut 2 bases from V and 2 bases from J, with 13 bases between. CDR3 length: 16 amino acids. The chain's CDR3 is CASSLKGAEGNQPQHF. The CDR3 coding sequence is TGTGCCAGCAGCTTAAAGGGAGCGGAGGGCAATCAGCCCCAGCATTTT.

The chain joins TRBV3-1 (or the pseudogene TRBV3-2) to TRBJ2-7; 14 bases map to TRBD2. Unmatched junction bases numbered 3, after V lost 5 bases and J lost 0 bases. Looked up from germline, CDR1 is LGHDT and CDR2 is YNNKEL (reference sequence). CDR3 length: 16 residues. The CDR3 spells CASSKGTSGSSYEQYF. The CDR3 DNA reads TGTGCCAGCAGCAAGGGGACTAGCGGGAGCTCCTACGAGCAGTACTTC.

J is TRBJ2-1 and V is TRBV19, with 11 positions matching TRBD2. Germline V gene lookup returns CDR1 LNHDA and CDR2 SQIVND (reference sequence). This CDR3 is built from 16 residues. V trimming: 6 bases; J trimming: 5 bases; junction bases outside the gene matches: 9. The CDR3 sequence is CASSWLAGGRNNEQFF. The DNA of the CDR3 is TGTGCCAGTAGCTGGCTAGCGGGAGGTAGGAACAATGAGCAGTTCTTC.

The CDR3: CASSPIGTSSYNEQFF. Written as DNA, the CDR3 is TGTGCCAGCTCACCTATAGGGACTAGCTCCTACAATGAGCAGTTCTTC. The chain recombines TRBV18 with TRBJ2-1, with TRBD2 matching 8 bases. V shed 3 bases, J shed 0 bases, and the junction held 4 bases outside the gene matches. CDR1 is KGHSH, CDR2 LQKENI, per germline. The CDR3 loop spans 16 amino acids.

V is TRBV3-1 (or the pseudogene TRBV3-2) and J is TRBJ1-1, with D unclear. Trimming cost V 3 bases and J 2 bases, with 10 bases left between them. CDR3 length: 14 amino acids. The germline gives CDR1 LGHDT, CDR2 YNNKEL (reference sequence). The CDR3 loop reads CASSHPGENTEAFF. DNA for the CDR3: TGTGCCAGCAGCCACCCTGGAGAAAACACTGAAGCTTTCTTT.

This clone was found a few times. This chain uses TRBV5-6 with TRBJ2-2, with TRBD2 as a possible D gene (6 bases). The germline gives CDR1 SGHDT, CDR2 YYEEEE. The CDR3 has 14 residues. The germline V and J ends were trimmed by 4 bases and 5 bases, with 12 bases remaining between them. CDR3 amino acids: CASSTGERTGELFF. CDR3 DNA: TGTGCCAGCAGCACGGGAGAAAGGACCGGGGAGCTGTTTTTT.

J is TRBJ2-2 and V is TRBV4-2; 7 bases fit TRBD2. The J segment lost 5 bases and the V segment lost 1 base, leaving 1 base of the junction unmatched. Looked up from germline, CDR1 is LGHNA and CDR2 is YNFKEQ. CDR3 length: 14 amino acids. This chain's CDR3 is CASSQGEGTGELFF. CDR3 in DNA: TGTGCCAGCAGCCAAGGGGAGGGAACCGGGGAGCTGTTTTTT.

This chain uses TRBV3-1 (or the pseudogene TRBV3-2) with TRBJ1-1; a weak D match, TRBD1 (5 bases). This CDR3 has 15 residues. CDR1 and CDR2 (germline): LGHDT, YNNKEL (reference sequence). Trimming removed 4 bases from V and 2 bases from J, with 14 bases in between. The CDR3 protein is CASSLHTGPNTEAFF. CDR3 coding DNA: TGTGCCAGCAGCCTCCACACAGGTCCTAACACTGAAGCTTTCTTT.